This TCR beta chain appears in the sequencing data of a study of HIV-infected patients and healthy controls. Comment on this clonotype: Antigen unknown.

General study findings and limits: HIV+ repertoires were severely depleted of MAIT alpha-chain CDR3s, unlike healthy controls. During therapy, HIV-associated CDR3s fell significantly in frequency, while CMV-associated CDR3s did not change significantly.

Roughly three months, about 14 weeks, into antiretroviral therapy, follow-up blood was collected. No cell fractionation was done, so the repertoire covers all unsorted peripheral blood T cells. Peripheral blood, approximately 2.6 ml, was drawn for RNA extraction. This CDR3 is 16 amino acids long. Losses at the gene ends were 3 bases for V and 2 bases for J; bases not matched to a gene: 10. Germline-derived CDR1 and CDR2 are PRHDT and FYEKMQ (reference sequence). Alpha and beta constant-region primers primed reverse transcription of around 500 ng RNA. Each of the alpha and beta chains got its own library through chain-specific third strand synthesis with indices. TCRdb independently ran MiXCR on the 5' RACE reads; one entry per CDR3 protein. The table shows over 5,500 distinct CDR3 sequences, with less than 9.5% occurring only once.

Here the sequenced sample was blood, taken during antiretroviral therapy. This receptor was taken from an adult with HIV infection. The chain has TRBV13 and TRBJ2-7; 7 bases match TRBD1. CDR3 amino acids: CASSLGSGTATYEQYF. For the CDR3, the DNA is TGTGCCAGCAGCTTGGGCTCCGGGACAGCAACCTACGAGCAGTACTTC.